This T cell receptor (beta chain) was sequenced in a study of blood T cell repertoires in COVID-19. Whole-study context: Some COVID-19 samples were acute and others convalescent; all came from the United States, Italy and Spain. PBMCs, B-cell-depleted T cells, or T cells were the source of the cDNA or gDNA that made up the material.

The V segment lost 6 bases and the J segment 6 bases; nucleotides outside the gene matches: 8. Germline CDR1 reads SNHLY; CDR2 reads FYNNEI. The CDR3 sequence is 15 residues long. How the authors handled the data: Amplification with reference gene primers provided the estimates of nucleated cell counts. Profiling relied on immunoSEQ multiplex PCR, and the TCRdb table lists in-frame clones only, not all of them. From that table come the V and J calls and clone size; the DNA was used to work out D and trimming. Among around 12,000 clones listed, approximately 88% were seen once. The V gene is TRBV2, the J gene TRBJ1-5; TRBD1 agrees at 10 bases. Sequenced material: peripheral blood. The receptor's source is a human donor in a cohort sampled during active COVID-19. DNA for the CDR3: TGTGCCAGCAGCAAGGGACAGGGGTTGGTTCAGCCCCAGCATTTT. This translates into CASSKGQGLVQPQHF.